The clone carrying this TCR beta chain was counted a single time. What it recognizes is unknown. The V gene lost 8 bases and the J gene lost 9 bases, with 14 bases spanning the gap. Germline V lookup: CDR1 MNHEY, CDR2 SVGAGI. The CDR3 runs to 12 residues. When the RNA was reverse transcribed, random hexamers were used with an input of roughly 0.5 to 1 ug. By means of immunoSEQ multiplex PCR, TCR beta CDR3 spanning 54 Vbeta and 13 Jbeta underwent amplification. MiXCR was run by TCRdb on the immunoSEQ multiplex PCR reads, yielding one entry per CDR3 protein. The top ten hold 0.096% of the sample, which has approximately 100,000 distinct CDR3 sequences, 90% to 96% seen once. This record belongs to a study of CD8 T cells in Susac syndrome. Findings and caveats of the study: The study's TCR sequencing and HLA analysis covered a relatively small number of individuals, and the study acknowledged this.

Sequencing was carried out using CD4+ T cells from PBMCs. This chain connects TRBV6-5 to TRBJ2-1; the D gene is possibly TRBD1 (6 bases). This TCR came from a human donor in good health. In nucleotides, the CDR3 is TGTGCCAGCGGGGTCAGGGGCTCTGAGCAGTTCTTC. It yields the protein CASGVRGSEQFF.